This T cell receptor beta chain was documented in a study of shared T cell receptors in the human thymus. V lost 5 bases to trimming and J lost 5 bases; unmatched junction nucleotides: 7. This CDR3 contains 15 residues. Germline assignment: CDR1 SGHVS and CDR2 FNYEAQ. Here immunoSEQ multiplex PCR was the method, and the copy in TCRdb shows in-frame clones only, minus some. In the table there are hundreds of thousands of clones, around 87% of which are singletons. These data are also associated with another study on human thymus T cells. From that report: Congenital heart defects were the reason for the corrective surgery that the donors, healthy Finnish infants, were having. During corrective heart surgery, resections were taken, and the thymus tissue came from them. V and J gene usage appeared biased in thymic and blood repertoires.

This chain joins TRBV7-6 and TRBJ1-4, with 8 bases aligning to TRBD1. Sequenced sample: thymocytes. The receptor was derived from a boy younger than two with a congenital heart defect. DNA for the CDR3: TGTGCCAGCAGCGTAACGACAGGGGTGAATGAAAAACTGTTTTTT. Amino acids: CASSVTTGVNEKLFF.